A single sample is the source of the 31 T cell receptor beta chains below, sequenced in a study of identical twins. One entry per CDR3 protein results from TCRdb running MiXCR on the 5' RACE reads. The profile covers about 890,000 distinct CDR3 sequences, with roughly an eighth appearing a single time and around 1.6% taken by the ten largest. This same sample was also taken into another study, of yellow fever vaccine responses in identical twins.

Sequenced input: PBMCs. The receptors shown here come from a woman aged 18-29 years in good health.

The chain uses TRBV6-1 and TRBJ1-5; D is unresolved. The CDR3 is 13 amino acids. Trimming took off 6 bases at V and 7 bases at J, with 13 bases between the two ends. Per germline, CDR1 MNHNS and CDR2 SASEGT. This CDR3 reads CASRPTREQPQHF. CDR3 nucleotide sequence: TGTGCCAGCAGGCCGACTAGGGAGCAGCCCCAGCATTTT.

This clonotype was seen more than once but under ten times. The rearrangement uses TRBV28 and TRBJ2-1, with 15 bases matching TRBD2. Germline CDR1 MDHEN, CDR2 SYDVKM. After removal of 3 bases from V and 4 bases from J, the junction contained 10 bases not matched to a gene. This CDR3 region has 19 residues. The CDR3 DNA follows: TGTGCCAGCAGTTTGGAACCCGGGACTAGCGGGAGGATATACAATGAGCAGTTCTTC. Amino acids: CASSLEPGTSGRIYNEQFF.

The chain carries TRBV6-5 and TRBJ1-2, with 7 bases identical to TRBD1. With V trimmed by 4 bases and J by 8 bases, 13 bases remained unmatched. CDR3 size: 15 residues. Looked up from germline, CDR1 is MNHEY and CDR2 is SVGAGI. CDR3 DNA: TGTGCCAGCAGTTCACTTACCGGGACAGTGCCAGGCTACACCTTC. It translates to CASSSLTGTVPGYTF.

This clonotype was recorded a few times. The chain combines TRBV15 with TRBJ2-1; 9 nucleotides line up with TRBD2. Trimming cost V 4 bases and J 1 base; bases outside gene matches: 5. This CDR3 contains 16 residues. The germline gives CDR1 LNHNV, CDR2 YYDKDF (reference sequence). The CDR3 is CATSIGLASSYNEQFF. DNA of the CDR3: TGTGCCACCAGCATCGGACTAGCGAGTTCCTACAATGAGCAGTTCTTC.

The chain is built from TRBV20-1 and TRBJ1-2; possible D gene TRBD1, 6 bases. The length of the CDR3 is 13 residues. Germline lookup yields CDR1 DFQATT and CDR2 SNEGSKA (reference sequence). Trimming removed 6 bases at V and 8 bases at J, with 19 bases between. CDR3 residues: CSARGGTSAGYTF. Written as DNA, the CDR3 is TGCAGTGCCAGGGGAGGCACCTCGGCGGGCTACACCTTC.

This clonotype was seen more than once but under ten times. The V gene is TRBV4-1, the J gene TRBJ2-7; the match to TRBD2 covers 9 bases. Per the germline V gene, CDR1 is MGHRA and CDR2 is YSYEKL. Trimming cost V 10 bases and J 2 bases; bases outside gene matches: 15. The CDR3 spans 16 residues. The CDR3 region has the DNA TGCGCCACCTCGGCAGTTGGACTAGCGCGCACCTACGAGCAGTACTTC. Protein sequence: CATSAVGLARTYEQYF.

This clonotype showed up just a few times. This chain joins TRBV12-3 or TRBV12-4 and TRBJ2-1; 9 bases fit TRBD2. The CDR3 totals 13 residues. Trimming at V came to 7 bases and at J to 10 bases, leaving 8 bases not matched to a gene. CDR3 sequence: CASNLGLAREQFF. The CDR3 DNA reads TGTGCCAGCAACCTGGGACTAGCAAGGGAGCAGTTCTTC.

This clonotype was counted only a few times. This chain joins TRBV29-1 and TRBJ2-7, with 7 bases that match TRBD1. The trim removed 4 bases at V and 2 bases at J, leaving 5 bases unmatched. Germline lookup yields CDR1 SQVTM and CDR2 ANQGSEA. This CDR3 comprises 13 residues. The CDR3 spells CSVVGQSAYEQYF. DNA for the CDR3: TGCAGCGTTGTGGGACAGTCCGCCTACGAGCAGTACTTC.

This clonotype was detected only a few times. This chain uses TRBV28 with TRBJ2-7, with D tentatively TRBD2 (6 bases). The ends were cut back, 3 bases at V and 2 bases at J, with 17 bases in the middle. The CDR3 has 16 amino acids. Germline V CDR1 and CDR2: MDHEN, SYDVKM. The CDR3 protein is CASSFGGVGGTYEQYV. For the CDR3, the DNA is TGTGCCAGCAGTTTTGGAGGGGTCGGGGGAACCTACGAGCAGTACGTC.

The DNA for the CDR3 is TGTGCCAGCAGCTTGGGACAGGGGATTTCGGGGGAGCTGTTTTTT. Its protein is CASSLGQGISGELFF. The chain carries TRBV7-6 and TRBJ2-2; the match to TRBD1 covers 10 bases. Germline loops: CDR1 SGHVS, CDR2 FNYEAQ. This CDR3 has 15 residues. J lost 8 bases, V lost 3 bases, and 6 bases had no gene match.

This clonotype was seen a handful of times. The chain combines TRBV20-1 with TRBJ2-7, with TRBD1 matching over 8 bases. The junction had 6 bases not matched to a gene; V was cut back by 5 bases and J by 0 bases. This CDR3 has 14 residues. Germline V gene sequence: CDR1 DFQATT, CDR2 SNEGSKA (reference sequence). CDR3 protein: CSAFGQGNSYEQYV. CDR3 DNA sequence: TGCAGTGCTTTTGGACAGGGAAACTCCTACGAGCAGTACGTC.

This clonotype was counted ten times or more. V and J are TRBV3-1 and TRBJ2-1; tentatively, D is TRBD2 (5 bases). V lost 3 bases and J 7 bases, leaving 16 bases between the germline ends. The CDR3 contains 15 residues. Germline V gene sequence: CDR1 LGHDT, CDR2 YNNKEL (reference sequence). The CDR3 DNA sequence: TGTGCCAGCAGCCACTCGACTATAGCGAGGAATGAGCAGTTCTTC. Its translation is CASSHSTIARNEQFF.

There are a few counts of this clonotype. V gene TRBV16 combines with J gene TRBJ2-3; the match to TRBD2 covers 7 bases. This CDR3 contains 14 residues. Germline trimming cut 5 bases from V and 5 bases from J; bases unmatched to any gene: 7. Per the germline V gene, CDR1 is KGHSY and CDR2 is FQNENV. The CDR3 region is CASSLSGTVDTQYF. CDR3 DNA: TGTGCCAGCAGCTTAAGCGGGACCGTAGATACGCAGTATTTT.

This clonotype was detected a few times. The V gene is TRBV27, the J gene TRBJ1-1, with unresolved D. The CDR3 contains 14 residues. The germline V and J ends were trimmed by 6 bases and 1 base, with 12 bases remaining between them. CDR1 and CDR2 (germline): MNHEY, SMNVEV (reference sequence). CDR3 nucleotides: TGTGCCAGCAGCCAAGATCTTAAGAACACTGAAGCTTTCTTT. Its protein product is CASSQDLKNTEAFF.

V gene TRBV24-1 combines with J gene TRBJ1-2; weak D call: TRBD1 (5 bases). The CDR3 is 15 residues long. Per germline, CDR1 KGHDR and CDR2 SFDVKD. The V end was cut by 7 bases, the J end by 3 bases, with 17 bases between. The CDR3, as DNA: TGTGCCACCAGCAGCGCTGAGGGGCGATACTATGGCTACACCTTC. Protein product: CATSSAEGRYYGYTF.

The chain joins TRBV5-1 to TRBJ1-4, with 10 bases matching TRBD1. Germline CDR1 SGHRS, CDR2 YFSETQ. Trimming removed 0 bases from V and 6 bases from J; junction bases left unmatched: 2. The CDR3 has 15 amino acids. CDR3 protein: CASSLGDRGYEKLFF. The CDR3 nucleotides are TGCGCCAGCAGCTTGGGGGACAGGGGTTATGAAAAACTGTTTTTT.

This chain joins TRBV29-1 and TRBJ2-4; a weak D match, TRBD2 (6 bases). The V gene's germline CDR1 is SQVTM and CDR2 ANQGSEA. The CDR3 extends over 13 amino acids. V lost 4 bases to trimming and J lost 4 bases, with 11 bases between them. CDR3 amino acids: CSVGVGGKNIQYF. CDR3 in DNA: TGCAGCGTTGGGGTTGGAGGGAAAAACATTCAGTACTTC.

This clonotype appeared a few times. The chain employs TRBV27 and TRBJ1-2; D remains ambiguous. The CDR3 consists of 15 residues. V lost 0 bases to trimming and J lost 3 bases, with 11 bases between them. Germline CDR1 reads MNHEY; CDR2 reads SMNVEV (reference sequence). The CDR3 DNA reads as TGTGCCAGCAGTTTATCGTCCCCCCCCCACTATGGCTACACCTTC. It translates to CASSLSSPPHYGYTF.

This clonotype was recorded at least ten times. V usage is TRBV12-3 or TRBV12-4 and J usage is TRBJ2-3; weak D call: TRBD2 (6 bases). V lost 2 bases to trimming and J lost 3 bases, with 9 bases between them. The CDR3 consists of 14 residues. The CDR3 region has the DNA TGTGCCAGCAGTTTAATAGCGGAGACAGATACGCAGTATTTT. Protein sequence: CASSLIAETDTQYF.

This rearrangement joins TRBV20-1 to TRBJ2-2, with D possibly matching TRBD2 (5 bases). CDR1 DFQATT and CDR2 SNEGSKA come from the germline V gene (reference sequence). The CDR3 runs 15 residues. The V gene lost 1 base and the J gene lost 1 base, with 10 bases spanning the gap. CDR3: CSARAGVENTGELFF. CDR3 bases: TGCAGTGCTAGAGCCGGGGTAGAGAACACCGGGGAGCTGTTTTTT.

The chain employs TRBV7-6 and TRBJ2-2; TRBD2 aligns across 13 bases. The CDR3 has 19 residues. CDR1 SGHVS and CDR2 FNYEAQ come from the germline V gene. V was clipped by 4 bases and J by 0 bases; unmatched bases: 8. CDR3 sequence: CASSSRTSGSKPNTGELFF. CDR3 nucleotides: TGTGCCAGCAGCTCCCGGACTAGCGGGAGCAAGCCGAACACCGGGGAGCTGTTTTTT.

This clonotype appeared a few times. V is TRBV11-2 and J is TRBJ2-7, with a tentative D call TRBD1 (6 bases). Germline CDR1 reads SGHAT; CDR2 reads FQNNGV. The CDR3 has 16 residues. V shed 1 base and J shed 7 bases, with 20 bases lying between them. The CDR3 DNA reads as TGTGCCAGCAGCTTAGCTCCTTTTTGGGACAAGGGGGAGCAGTACGTC. Its protein product is CASSLAPFWDKGEQYV.

The chain couples TRBV7-9 to TRBJ1-4, with 9 positions matching TRBD1. Germline V gives CDR1 SEHNR, CDR2 FQNEAQ (reference sequence). This CDR3 contains 17 residues. J lost 7 bases, V lost 5 bases, and 14 bases had no gene match. The CDR3 spells CASSPQPPGQGTEKLFF. As DNA, the CDR3 is TGTGCCAGCAGCCCCCAACCACCGGGACAGGGCACTGAAAAACTGTTTTTT.

The chain links TRBV5-1 to TRBJ2-7, with 8 bases lining up with TRBD1. The CDR3 runs 17 residues. Germline V gene sequence: CDR1 SGHRS, CDR2 YFSETQ. J was trimmed by 7 bases and V by 4 bases; bases with no gene match: 19. CDR3 coding DNA: TGCGCCAGCAGCCCGACTGGGGACGACAGGGGAATGGGAGAGCAGTACTTC. Protein sequence: CASSPTGDDRGMGEQYF.

This clonotype was seen a few times. This sequence joins TRBV4-2 and TRBJ2-3; 9 nucleotides match TRBD2. With V trimmed by 3 bases and J by 3 bases, 16 bases remained unmatched. CDR3 size: 19 residues. The germline V gene encodes CDR1 LGHNA and CDR2 YNFKEQ. The CDR3 region has the DNA TGTGCCAGCAGCCATCCGACGGGGGGACTAGCTCGATTGACAGATACGCAGTATTTT. Protein product: CASSHPTGGLARLTDTQYF.

This clonotype came up many times. J is TRBJ2-3 and V is TRBV3-1, with TRBD2 identical over 7 bases. Germline CDR1 is LGHDT and CDR2 is YNNKEL (reference sequence). The CDR3 spans 13 residues. V dropped 0 bases and J dropped 14; count of bases not matched to a gene: 8. The CDR3 bases are TGTGCCAGCAGCCAAGAGAGGCTAGCGGCGCGGTATTTT. Translating gives CASSQERLAARYF.

In its sample, this clonotype was seen many times. The chain uses TRBV6-6 and TRBJ1-3; the D is unclear. CDR3 length: 13 amino acids. The V end was cut by 6 bases, the J end by 0 bases, with 6 bases between. Germline V gene sequence: CDR1 MNHNY, CDR2 SVGAGI (reference sequence). CDR3 protein: CASSDISGNTIYF. The CDR3 region has the DNA TGTGCCAGCAGCGACATCTCTGGAAACACCATATATTTT.

The sample holds a few counts of this clonotype. The CDR3 sequence: CASSFGAPQAFF. CDR3 coding DNA: TGTGCCAGCAGCTTCGGGGCTCCACAGGCTTTCTTT. The chain links TRBV5-8 to TRBJ1-1; D may be TRBD1 (5 bases). CDR1 SGHTS and CDR2 YDEGEE come from the germline V gene. The CDR3 length is 12 residues. V dropped 2 bases and J dropped 11 bases, with 13 bases sitting between them.

V usage is TRBV7-2 and J usage is TRBJ2-7, with D tentatively TRBD2 (6 bases). V lost 2 bases to trimming and J lost 4 bases, with 15 bases between them. CDR3 size: 15 residues. Germline V gives CDR1 SGHTA, CDR2 FQGNSA. The CDR3, as DNA: TGTGCCAGCAGCTTAAAGAGCGGGTTCACTTACGAGCAGTACGTC. This gives the protein CASSLKSGFTYEQYV.

This clonotype has a handful of counts. The rearrangement links TRBV7-8 to TRBJ2-1; TRBD1 aligns across 7 bases. Unmatched junction bases numbered 12, after V lost 5 bases and J lost 2 bases. Germline V CDR1 and CDR2: SGHVS, FQNEAQ. This CDR3 is 17 amino acids long. The CDR3 loop reads CASSPPPDRAAYNEQFF. CDR3 in DNA: TGTGCCAGCAGCCCGCCACCTGACAGGGCAGCCTACAATGAGCAGTTCTTC.

This clonotype was seen many times. The chain joins TRBV12-3 or TRBV12-4 to TRBJ2-2, with 9 bases identical to TRBD2. Losses at the gene ends were 7 bases for V and 9 bases for J; bases not matched to a gene: 6. The CDR3 loop spans 13 amino acids. The DNA for the CDR3 is TGTGCCAGCATTAGCGGGAGTTTTAGGGAGCTGTTTTTT. This encodes CASISGSFRELFF.